This TCR beta chain was recovered during a study of identical twins. Healthy Caucasians made up all donors. Template switching added a universal primer site, and cDNA bore unique molecular identifiers. Each CDR3 protein gets one entry after TCRdb re-called the 5' RACE reads with MiXCR. The data hold about 240,000 distinct CDR3 sequences, with 12% observed a single time. About this clonotype itself: Its cognate antigen is unknown.

The CDR3 sequence is 13 residues long. The V and J ends lost 5 bases and 5 bases, in that order; junction bases with no gene match: 5. Germline V gene sequence: CDR1 SGHVS, CDR2 FQNEAQ. Whole-study results and caveats: Without tracking the same donors, conclusions rested on cross-sectional statistical analysis.

The same data also contributed to another study, on yellow fever vaccine responses in identical twins.

The clonotype originates from a woman under 30 in good health. Sequencing was done on a sample of memory (CD45RO+) T cells sorted from blood. The chain combines TRBV7-8 with TRBJ2-5, with 7 bases matching TRBD1. The chain's CDR3 is CASSRTGAETQYF. In DNA, the CDR3 is TGTGCCAGCAGCAGAACAGGGGCCGAGACCCAGTACTTC.